Listed below are T cell receptor beta chains from one sample, sequenced in a study of blood T cell repertoires in COVID-19. Using immunoSEQ multiplex PCR, the repertoire was profiled, and TCRdb retains in-frame clones only, with some absent. The table lists some 250,000 clones, 88% of them singletons, with 0.9% to 1% in the top ten. The sequenced material came from peripheral blood. These receptors originate from a woman aged 40 to 49 who had recovered from COVID-19. The CDR3 runs from the conserved cysteine through the conserved F or W. Each record gives: V gene, D gene, clone size, J gene, CDR3 DNA, CDR3 protein. The D gene is left open where the match is weak. Expanded clones get a size class; other rows say once, few or many, or leave the size out.

>TRBV7-2|-|-|TRBJ2-7
TGTGCCAGCAGCTTGGGATACAGGGCGACCTCCTACGAGCAGTACTTC
CASSLGYRATSYEQYF
>TRBV6-1|TRBD2|-|TRBJ2-7
TGTGCCAGCAGTGAACTGCGGGGGTTGACCTACGAGCAGTACTTC
CASSELRGLTYEQYF
>TRBV5-1|-|once|TRBJ2-2
TGCGCCAGCAGCATACGGACAGCGAACACCGGGGAGCTGTTTTTT
CASSIRTANTGELFF
>TRBV13|-|-|TRBJ1-5
TGTGCCAGCAGCTTGGGGGGATTCCCCCAGCATTTT
CASSLGGFPQHF
>TRBV29-1|TRBD1|-|TRBJ1-3
TGCAGCGTTGTTCAGGACAGGGGACCCTCTGGAAACACCATATATTTT
CSVVQDRGPSGNTIYF
>TRBV7-8|-|-|TRBJ1-2
TGTGCCAGCAGCTTAGGAACGGGGGGCAAGGATGGCTACACCTTC
CASSLGTGGKDGYTF
>TRBV7-2|-|-|TRBJ1-2
TGTGCCAGCAGCCCGCGGGACTCGATATATGGCTACACCTTC
CASSPRDSIYGYTF
>TRBV6-5|-|-|TRBJ2-1
TGTGCCAGCAGGGTCCCGGGCGGGAATTACAATGAGCAGTTCTTC
CASRVPGGNYNEQFF
>TRBV6-5|TRBD2|-|TRBJ2-7
TGTGCCAGCAGGATAGCGGGAGCCCACGAGCAGTACTTC
CASRIAGAHEQYF
>TRBV24-1|-|-|TRBJ2-2
TGTGCCACCGGTGGAAGGGGGCTGTTTTTT
CATGGRGLFF
>TRBV19|TRBD1|-|TRBJ2-2
TGTGCCAGTAGTCAGGGGGTCTTGAACACCGGGGAGCTGTTTTTT
CASSQGVLNTGELFF
>TRBV27|-|-|TRBJ1-2
TGTGCCAGCAGTTTAGGGTCGGGTGGGGGCTACACCTTC
CASSLGSGGGYTF
>TRBV7-2|TRBD2|-|TRBJ2-7
TGTGCCAGCAGCCCCCGACGACGACTAGCGGGCGACGAGCAGTACTTC
CASSPRRRLAGDEQYF
>TRBV2|-|-|TRBJ1-5
TGTGCCAGCAAGGCGGGCAATCAGCCCCAGCATTTT
CASKAGNQPQHF
>TRBV27|TRBD1|-|TRBJ2-7
TGTGCCAGCACCCACAGGGGCCCCCTCTCCTACGAGCAGTACTTC
CASTHRGPLSYEQYF
>TRBV9|-|-|TRBJ1-2
TGTGCCAGCAGCGGTAGTAATGAACAGGTTGATTATGGCTACACCTTC
CASSGSNEQVDYGYTF
>TRBV27|-|-|TRBJ1-4
TGTGCCAGCAGTTTATTGAGACAGTCCCCTGTTGAAAAACTGTTTTTT
CASSLLRQSPVEKLFF
>TRBV7-3|TRBD2|once|TRBJ2-3
TGTGCCAGCAGCTTACCCCAACTAGCGGGAGTTGGTACGCAGTATTTT
CASSLPQLAGVGTQYF
>TRBV13|-|-|TRBJ1-1
TGTGCCAGCAGCCATAGCCAAAACACTGAAGCTTTCTTT
CASSHSQNTEAFF
>TRBV14|TRBD2|-|TRBJ2-3
TGTGCCAGCAGCCAAGAGCTAGCGGGAAAGGGAGAGGCGCAGTATTTT
CASSQELAGKGEAQYF
>TRBV29-1|TRBD2|-|TRBJ2-1
TGCAGCGTTGTAGGGCTAGCGGACTCCTACAATGAGCAGTTCTTC
CSVVGLADSYNEQFF
>TRBV6-5|-|-|TRBJ2-2
TGTGCCAGCCGGAGCGGGAACACCGGGGAGCTGTTTTTT
CASRSGNTGELFF
>TRBV28|-|once|TRBJ2-7
TGTGCCAGCAGCCCACAGGTCCTCGAGCAGTACTTC
CASSPQVLEQYF
>TRBV18|-|-|TRBJ2-1
TGTGCCAGCTCACTGTCGGGTCTGCAGTTCTTC
CASSLSGLQFF
>TRBV7-9|TRBD2|-|TRBJ2-5
TGTGCCAGCAGCCGGGGGGCGGGAGGGCCCGTTGAGACCCAGTACTTC
CASSRGAGGPVETQYF
>TRBV6-5|-|-|TRBJ1-1
TGTGCCAGCACCAAGGCGGGGAACACTGAAGCTTTCTTT
CASTKAGNTEAFF
>TRBV11-2|-|-|TRBJ2-5
TGTGCCAGCAGCTTAGACCCAGGGGAGACCCAGTACTTC
CASSLDPGETQYF
>TRBV30|-|-|TRBJ1-1
TGTGCCTGGAAGTCGGGACAAGCTAGGGGTGAAGCTTTCTTT
CAWKSGQARGEAFF
>TRBV6-5|-|-|TRBJ1-5
TGTGCCAGCAGCTTGTCGGGGAATCAGCCCCAGCATTTT
CASSLSGNQPQHF
>TRBV7-9|TRBD2|-|TRBJ2-1
TGTGCCAGCAGCTTAGTTAAGGGGGCTAGCGGGGCCAACAATGAGCAGTTCTTC
CASSLVKGASGANNEQFF
>TRBV12-5|TRBD1|-|TRBJ1-2
TGTGCTAGTGGCCCGGACAGGGGGCCTCGCTATGGCTACACCTTC
CASGPDRGPRYGYTF
>TRBV14|-|-|TRBJ2-1
TGTGCCAGCAGCCCGACACACAATGAGCAGTTCTTC
CASSPTHNEQFF